This T cell receptor beta chain appears in the sequencing data of a study of T-cell reconstitution after alpha-beta-depleted transplantation in children (dated by TCRdb to about 2016). General notes on the study: The study quantitatively tracked T-cell immune reconstitution after TCRalphabeta/CD19-depleted allogeneic hematopoietic cell transplantation in children using TCR repertoire profiling.

Receptor amplification or capture employed PCR. The reads were generated on an Illumina HiSeq 2500. Molecular barcoding was employed in the preparation of TCR libraries, with unique molecular identifiers being used to normalize TCRbeta repertoire quantification. TCRdb passed the public sequencing reads through fastp at Q25 and MiXCR, retaining productive beta sequences. Records with the same CDR3 protein are collapsed into one entry carrying the most frequent genes and DNA. This sample lists over 120,000 distinct CDR3 sequences; 8% to 10% were detected once. The ten most abundant clones make up 15% to 20% of the sample. This clonotype has ten or more counts. The specificity of this receptor is unknown. No much larger clonotype is one base removed from it; base qualities were not supplied. The sample's treatment or condition label, in plain terms: allogeneic hematopoietic cell transplantation with graft depleted of TCRalphabeta T cells and CD19 B cells. The children who served as transplant recipients had been given grafts of TCRalphabeta/CD19-depleted allogeneic hematopoietic cells.

Results the study describes overall, beyond this receptor: Hyperexpanded clone frequencies declined over subsequent months; after one year, T-cell counts and TCRbeta diversity were mostly attributed to newly produced T cells. The apparently early recovery of alphabetaT-cell counts about two months after transplant reportedly depended on only several hundred rapidly expanded clones that came from non-depleted graft cells. The high TCRbeta diversity at day 60 in some patients was ascribed to recipient T cells and intrathymic progenitors that had survived conditioning.

The sequenced sample was PBMCs, mostly from graft donor cells, obtained 180 days after TCRalphabeta/CD19-depleted stem cell transplant. The origin of this receptor is a female patient aged 2-15 years who had a stem cell transplant for congenital amegakaryocytic thrombocytopenia, so the T cells may come from the graft donor.

CDR3 loop: CASSYGGHNEQFF. The DNA sequence is TGCGCCAGCAGCTACGGGGGGCACAATGAGCAGTTCTTC. The V and J segments used are TRBV4-3 and TRBJ2-1; tentative D gene TRBD2, with 7 bases matching. The CDR3 starts with the cysteine, ends with the phenylalanine, and has 13 residues. The only DNA kept is the CDR3, 39 bases in frame from the first base. The V and J ends are trimmed by 5 bases and 5 bases, leaving 10 bases between them. CDR1 and CDR2 are read off the germline V gene as LGHNA and YSLEER.